Listed here are 32 T cell receptor beta chains from one sample, sequenced in a study of T cell responses to AZD1222 COVID-19 vaccine. Clones were sequenced by immunoSEQ multiplex PCR, and TCRdb holds only the in-frame ones, with some missing. The table has tens of thousands of clones, around 80% seen once. This specimen was peripheral blood, taken on day 0 of AZD1222 vaccination. The source is an adult in good health.

The chain is built from TRBV7-2 and TRBJ2-5; no clear D gene. This CDR3 has 12 amino acids. Trimming cost V 6 bases and J 5 bases, with 10 bases left between them. Germline-derived CDR1 and CDR2 are SGHTA and FQGNSA. CDR3 in amino acids: CASSLNGETQYF. Here the CDR3 DNA reads TGTGCCAGCAGTCTAAACGGGGAGACCCAGTACTTC.

In DNA, the CDR3 is TGCAGCGCTAGGACAGTAGGAAACACCATATATTTT. Encoded protein: CSARTVGNTIYF. This rearrangement joins TRBV29-1 to TRBJ1-3; possibly TRBD1 for D (6 bases). CDR3 length: 12 amino acids. Germline V lookup: CDR1 SQVTM, CDR2 ANQGSEA. Trimming cost V 7 bases and J 4 bases, with 11 bases left between them.

The J gene is TRBJ1-5, the V gene TRBV30; D not resolved. The CDR3 extends over 13 amino acids. Germline lookup yields CDR1 GTSNPN and CDR2 SVGIG (reference sequence). V lost 2 bases and J lost 0, with 5 bases in between. The CDR3 DNA is TGTGCCTGGAGTTTGGATAGCAATCAGCCCCAGCATTTT. It specifies CAWSLDSNQPQHF.

This clone occurred once. The J gene is TRBJ1-1, the V gene TRBV6-5; TRBD1 matches 8 bases. In germline, CDR1 is MNHEY, CDR2 SVGAGI. The CDR3 runs 15 residues. V gave up 6 bases and J gave up 0 bases; unmatched junction bases: 6. The CDR3 loop reads CASRTGALMNTEAFF. CDR3 nucleotide sequence: TGTGCCAGCAGGACAGGGGCATTGATGAACACTGAAGCTTTCTTT.

CDR3 sequence reads: CASSPTGGLSGNTIYF. DNA of the CDR3: TGCGCCAGCAGCCCCACCGGGGGACTCTCTGGAAACACCATATATTTT. This rearrangement joins TRBV5-1 to TRBJ1-3; a possible D gene is TRBD1 (5 bases). V shed 4 bases and J shed 0 bases, with 14 bases lying between them. The CDR3 sequence is 16 residues long. The germline V gene encodes CDR1 SGHRS and CDR2 YFSETQ.

The genes are TRBV16 and TRBJ1-2; D remains ambiguous. V was shortened by 2 bases and J by 0 bases, with 13 bases between the two germline ends. The CDR3 spans 16 residues. Germline V gene lookup returns CDR1 KGHSY and CDR2 FQNENV. The CDR3 sequence: CASSQRWQRTNYGYTF. The CDR3 DNA reads as TGTGCCAGCAGCCAAAGGTGGCAGCGAACTAACTATGGCTACACCTTC.

Only one count was recorded for this clone. The chain carries TRBV2 and TRBJ1-2, with 7 bases fitting TRBD1. Germline-derived CDR1 and CDR2 are SNHLY and FYNNEI. The CDR3 covers 14 residues. V was clipped by 7 bases and J by 6 bases; unmatched bases: 11. CDR3 residues: CASKDPGGENGYTF. The DNA of the CDR3 is TGTGCCAGCAAGGACCCAGGGGGAGAGAATGGCTACACCTTC.

As for this clone: One junction end does not reproduce the germline sequence, and a read error may be involved. This chain connects TRBV19 to TRBJ1-4; a possible D gene is TRBD1 (5 bases). This CDR3 has 14 amino acids. Per the germline V gene, CDR1 is LNHDA and CDR2 is SQIVND (reference sequence). The CDR3 coding sequence is TGTGCCAGTAGTGCAGACAGCCCTAAGGAAAAACTGTTTTTT. Translated: CASSADSPKEKLFF.

V gene TRBV28 combines with J gene TRBJ1-5; D not resolved. Germline CDR1 and CDR2: MDHEN and SYDVKM. This CDR3 is 15 amino acids long. V lost 5 bases and J 1 base, leaving 12 bases between the germline ends. The CDR3 spells CASSLRHVSNQPQHF. The DNA of the CDR3 is TGTGCCAGCAGTCTACGCCATGTGAGCAATCAGCCCCAGCATTTT.

The rearrangement links TRBV10-3 to TRBJ1-6, with D possibly being TRBD1 (6 bases). Germline assignment: CDR1 ENHRY and CDR2 SYGVKD. Trimming removed 3 bases at V and 7 bases at J, with 10 bases between. The CDR3 runs to 14 residues. CDR3 DNA sequence: TGTGCCATCAGTGATCCAGGGGAGAATTCACCCCTCCACTTT. Translation gives CAISDPGENSPLHF.

The chain recombines TRBV6-5 with TRBJ1-3, with 7 bases lining up with TRBD1. V was clipped by 6 bases and J by 4 bases; unmatched bases: 6. The CDR3 is 14 residues long. Germline values: CDR1 MNHEY, CDR2 SVGAGI. This CDR3 reads CASSLTGVGNTIYF. The CDR3 coding sequence is TGTGCCAGCAGCCTCACAGGGGTGGGAAACACCATATATTTT.

The V call is TRBV7-2, the J call TRBJ2-7; 14 nucleotides agree with TRBD2. This CDR3 is built from 14 residues. Unmatched junction bases numbered 6, after V lost 5 bases and J lost 9 bases. Germline CDR1 SGHTA, CDR2 FQGNSA. This chain's CDR3 is CASSAGLAGERQYF. Written as DNA, the CDR3 is TGTGCCAGCAGCGCGGGACTAGCGGGAGAAAGGCAGTACTTC.

CDR3 sequence: CASSLKADTDTQYF. The CDR3 DNA reads TGTGCCAGCAGCTTAAAAGCGGACACAGATACGCAGTATTTT. The V call is TRBV7-2, the J call TRBJ2-3; weak D call: TRBD2 (5 bases). CDR1 and CDR2 (germline): SGHTA, FQGNSA. This CDR3 spans 14 amino acids. Trimming pared 2 bases from V and 2 bases from J, leaving 8 bases between.

The J gene is TRBJ1-3, the V gene TRBV10-1, with 7 bases aligning to TRBD1. The CDR3 loop spans 15 amino acids. Germline V CDR1 and CDR2: WNHNN, SYGVQD (reference sequence). Trimming cost V 2 bases and J 1 base; bases outside gene matches: 2. The CDR3 here is CASSEGTASGNTIYF. In DNA, the CDR3 is TGCGCCAGCAGTGAGGGGACAGCGTCTGGAAACACCATATATTTT.

This clone was recorded at least ten times. This chain links TRBV5-5 with TRBJ1-2; 7 positions agree with TRBD1. Germline-derived CDR1 and CDR2 are SGHKS and YYEKEE (reference sequence). The CDR3 spans 13 residues. With V trimmed by 4 bases and J by 6 bases, 6 bases remained unmatched. The CDR3 coding sequence is TGTGCCAGCAGCCGACAGGGCTTGGATGGCTACACCTTC. Its translation: CASSRQGLDGYTF.

A few counts support this clone. V and J are TRBV3-1 (or the pseudogene TRBV3-2) and TRBJ1-1; D possibly corresponds to TRBD1 (6 bases). There are 18 residues in the CDR3. With 4 bases removed from V and 4 bases from J, the gap between germline ends came to 25 bases. Germline lookup yields CDR1 LGHDT and CDR2 YNNKEL (reference sequence). The CDR3 nucleotides are TGTGCCAGCAGCCCCTCATGGGGAGGGGGAGTCTTGGGCACTGAAGCTTTCTTT. It specifies CASSPSWGGGVLGTEAFF.

DNA for the CDR3: TGTGCCTGGAGCCGACGGGTCCCGACTAGCGGGAGGGGCGAGCAGTACTTC. This codes for CAWSRRVPTSGRGEQYF. The chain couples TRBV30 to TRBJ2-7, with 14 bases identical to TRBD2. The ends lost 3 bases at V and 6 bases at J; junction bases unmatched: 13. Germline values: CDR1 GTSNPN, CDR2 SVGIG (reference sequence). The CDR3 has 17 amino acids.

The chain employs TRBV4-1 and TRBJ2-2; 9 bases line up with TRBD2. CDR3 size: 16 residues. CDR1 and CDR2 from the germline V gene are MGHRA and YSYEKL. V lost 4 bases to trimming and J lost 5 bases; unmatched junction nucleotides: 8. DNA of the CDR3: TGCGCCAGCAGCCCAGGGGAGGCGGGAGGGACCGGGGAGCTGTTTTTT. Translated: CASSPGEAGGTGELFF.

This clone was recorded a few times. The chain has TRBV11-2 and TRBJ2-4; perhaps D is TRBD1 or TRBD2 (5 bases each). Trimming removed 0 bases from V and 10 bases from J, with 10 bases in between. This CDR3 has 13 residues. CDR1 SGHAT and CDR2 FQNNGV come from the germline V gene. The CDR3 DNA is TGTGCCAGCAGCTTAGAGATGAGGGGTATTCAGTACTTC. Its protein product is CASSLEMRGIQYF.

V is TRBV3-1 (or the pseudogene TRBV3-2) and J is TRBJ1-2, with a tentative D call TRBD1 (5 bases). The CDR3 spans 14 residues. V was cut by 1 base and J by 3 bases, with 9 bases left in between. Germline-derived CDR1 and CDR2 are LGHDT and YNNKEL (reference sequence). CDR3 residues: CASSQASRDYGYTF. CDR3 in DNA: TGTGCCAGCAGCCAAGCGTCCAGGGACTATGGCTACACCTTC.

The J gene is TRBJ2-1, the V gene TRBV7-9; 9 bases fit TRBD1. Germline CDR1 reads SEHNR; CDR2 reads FQNEAQ (reference sequence). V gave up 5 bases and J gave up 4 bases; unmatched junction bases: 12. This CDR3 has 17 residues. The DNA of the CDR3 is TGTGCCAGCAGCCATCCACAGGGGGCAACTATTTACAATGAGCAGTTCTTC. Translating gives CASSHPQGATIYNEQFF.

The V call is TRBV29-1, the J call TRBJ1-2, with no clear D. This CDR3 is built from 12 residues. V was trimmed by 7 bases and J by 6 bases, leaving 15 bases between them. Looked up from germline, CDR1 is SQVTM and CDR2 is ANQGSEA. CDR3 bases: TGCAGCGCCCACCCCGGTATCAATGGCTACACCTTC. This sequence encodes CSAHPGINGYTF.

The count of this clone is one. V usage is TRBV28 and J usage is TRBJ1-3; D perhaps matches TRBD1 (5 bases). Trimming removed 6 bases at V and 0 bases at J, with 12 bases between. The CDR3 is made up of 15 amino acids. Germline values: CDR1 MDHEN, CDR2 SYDVKM. The CDR3 spells CASRRGISSGNTIYF. For the CDR3, the DNA is TGTGCCAGCAGACGGGGGATCTCCTCTGGAAACACCATATATTTT.

The chain uses TRBV5-1 and TRBJ2-7; 8 bases are a match to TRBD2. J gave up 2 bases and V 2 bases, and 6 bases lay outside the gene matches. Germline V gene lookup returns CDR1 SGHRS and CDR2 YFSETQ. This CDR3 has 15 residues. The CDR3 DNA sequence: TGCGCCAGCAGCTTTGGAGCGGGAGCTACCTACGAGCAGTACTTC. Amino acids: CASSFGAGATYEQYF. Full variable domain (rest looked up from reference TRBV5-1 and TRBJ2-7): KAGVTQTPRYLIKTRGQQVTLSCSPISGHRSVSWYQQTPGQGLQFLFEYFSETQRNKGNFPGRFSGRQFSNSRSEMNVSTLELGDSALYLCASSFGAGATYEQYFGPGTRLTVT.

This sequence joins TRBV6-2 or TRBV6-3 and TRBJ2-7; 7 nucleotides line up with TRBD1. V was clipped by 6 bases and J by 3 bases; unmatched bases: 8. The CDR3 has 14 residues. Germline lookup yields CDR1 MNHEY and CDR2 SVGEGT. The DNA for the CDR3 is TGTGCCAGCAGCCCCTGGACAGGACACTACGAGCAGTACTTC. Amino acids: CASSPWTGHYEQYF.

This clone appeared a single time. This chain links TRBV27 with TRBJ1-2; possibly TRBD1 for D (5 bases). CDR1 is MNHEY and CDR2 is SMNVEV in the germline V gene (reference sequence). The CDR3 totals 15 residues. Trimming shortened V by 7 bases and J by 2 bases, and 17 bases separated the two germline ends. The CDR3 sequence: CASTLSGGLNYGYTF. The CDR3 DNA reads TGTGCCAGCACCCTATCGGGGGGGTTGAACTATGGCTACACCTTC.

The V gene is TRBV4-1, the J gene TRBJ2-3; 10 nucleotides line up with TRBD2. The CDR3 spans 13 residues. Germline loops: CDR1 MGHRA, CDR2 YSYEKL. J gave up 5 bases and V 4 bases, and 0 bases lay outside the gene matches. The CDR3 spells CASSLAGGDTQYF. The CDR3 nucleotides are TGCGCCAGCAGCCTAGCGGGAGGAGATACGCAGTATTTT.

In this sample, this clone turned up once. This rearrangement joins TRBV7-2 to TRBJ2-1; 7 nucleotides agree with TRBD2. Unmatched junction bases numbered 11, after V lost 1 base and J lost 5 bases. Germline V gives CDR1 SGHTA, CDR2 FQGNSA. The CDR3 spans 17 residues. CDR3 loop: CASSLGSGGGPNNEQFF. In DNA form, the CDR3 reads TGTGCCAGCAGCTTAGGGTCTGGGGGAGGGCCAAACAATGAGCAGTTCTTC. Full variable domain (remainder filled in from reference TRBV7-2 and TRBJ2-1): GAGVSQSPSNKVTEKGKDVELRCDPISGHTALYWYRQSLGQGLEFLIYFQGNSAPDKSGLPSDRFSAERTGGSVSTLTIQRTQQEDSAVYLCASSLGSGGGPNNEQFFGPGTRLTVL.

The J gene is TRBJ1-6, the V gene TRBV6-1; unclear D gene. Germline assignment: CDR1 MNHNS and CDR2 SASEGT. The CDR3 is made up of 14 amino acids. With 2 bases removed from V and 10 bases from J, the gap between germline ends came to 12 bases. The DNA for the CDR3 is TGTGCCAGCAGTGAACTGGAAGGGTACTCACCCCTCCACTTT. Amino acid sequence: CASSELEGYSPLHF.

In DNA form, the CDR3 reads TGTGCCAGCAGCCCGGGACAGATCAATGAGCAGTTCTTC. It yields the protein CASSPGQINEQFF. The chain carries TRBV6-5 and TRBJ2-1, with 7 bases lining up with TRBD1. Looked up from germline, CDR1 is MNHEY and CDR2 is SVGAGI. With V trimmed by 6 bases and J by 6 bases, 5 bases remained unmatched. The CDR3 is 13 amino acids.

V gene TRBV11-2 combines with J gene TRBJ2-2; 7 nucleotides align to TRBD2. CDR1 is SGHAT and CDR2 is FQNNGV in the germline V gene. CDR3 length: 16 amino acids. V was pared by 1 base and J by 6 bases, with 8 bases of the junction left unmatched. CDR3 sequence: CASSLVRGSGAGELFF. CDR3 nucleotides: TGTGCCAGCAGCTTAGTACGTGGGAGCGGGGCCGGGGAGCTGTTTTTT.

The CDR3 nucleotides read TGTGCCAGCAGCGGGGCGAACACTGAAGCTTTCTTT. This sequence encodes CASSGANTEAFF. The chain has TRBV5-4 and TRBJ1-1, with D maybe TRBD1 (5 bases). Trimming shortened V by 4 bases and J by 1 base, and 5 bases separated the two germline ends. The CDR3 extends over 12 amino acids. Germline V gives CDR1 SGHNT, CDR2 YYREEE (reference sequence). Filled out from reference TRBV5-4 and TRBJ1-1, the complete variable domain reads ETGVTQSPTHLIKTRGQQVTLRCSSQSGHNTVSWYQQALGQGPQFIFQYYREEENGRGNFPPRFSGLQFPNYSSELNVNALELDDSALYLCASSGANTEAFFGQGTRLTVV.